The 30 T cell receptor beta chains below come from one sample, sequenced in a study of blood T cell repertoires in COVID-19. The repertoire was sequenced with immunoSEQ multiplex PCR; TCRdb's copy has only in-frame clones and lacks some. Counted here are some 220,000 clones, approximately 86% occurring once; the ten biggest clones make up roughly 1.3%. Sequencing input: peripheral blood. These receptors were taken from a woman aged 25 to 39 with COVID-19, enrolled during active disease.

CDR3 coding DNA: TGTGCCAGCCTGGTCTCCGCGGGCACTGAAGCTTTCTTT. As protein: CASLVSAGTEAFF. This chain links TRBV6-5 with TRBJ1-1; D gene uncertain. The CDR3 sequence is 13 residues long. V lost 8 bases and J 4 bases, leaving 14 bases between the germline ends. The germline gives CDR1 MNHEY, CDR2 SVGAGI.

The chain uses TRBV7-3 and TRBJ1-4; 11 bases fit TRBD1. V trimming: 5 bases; J trimming: 5 bases; junction bases outside the gene matches: 4. This CDR3 spans 15 amino acids. Per the germline V gene, CDR1 is SGHTA and CDR2 is FQGTGA. CDR3 in DNA: TGTGCCAGCAGCCTAGGACAGGGGGCAAATGAAAAACTGTTTTTT. Amino acids: CASSLGQGANEKLFF.

The J gene is TRBJ2-3, the V gene TRBV27; TRBD2 aligns across 10 bases. Germline V gives CDR1 MNHEY, CDR2 SMNVEV (reference sequence). V lost 4 bases, J lost 2 bases, and 9 bases stayed unmatched. This CDR3 region has 17 residues. Here the CDR3 DNA reads TGTGCCAGCAGTTCCCGTATAGCGGGGGGTATCACAGATACGCAGTATTTT. Its protein product is CASSSRIAGGITDTQYF.

The CDR3 region has the DNA TGTGCCAGCAGCTCCGGGCAGACAGTTACCCAAGAGACCCAGTACTTC. This translates into CASSSGQTVTQETQYF. V usage is TRBV7-9 and J usage is TRBJ2-5; D possibly corresponds to TRBD1 (5 bases). V was shortened by 4 bases and J by 1 base, with 16 bases between the two germline ends. The CDR3 is 16 residues long. CDR1 SEHNR and CDR2 FQNEAQ come from the germline V gene (reference sequence).

CDR3 sequence reads: CASGAGATDTQYF. The DNA for the CDR3 is TGTGCCAGCGGAGCTGGAGCGACAGATACGCAGTATTTT. The J gene is TRBJ2-3, the V gene TRBV9; no clear D gene. CDR3 length: 13 amino acids. The germline V gene encodes CDR1 SGDLS and CDR2 YYNGEE. Between the trimmed V and J ends, which lost 7 bases and 3 bases, there was a span of 12 bases.

This clone occurred a few times. The chain combines TRBV6-5 with TRBJ1-3; D is possibly TRBD1 (5 bases). The V gene's germline CDR1 is MNHEY and CDR2 SVGAGI. The germline V and J ends were trimmed by 6 bases and 3 bases, with 12 bases remaining between them. The CDR3 length is 14 residues. Written as DNA, the CDR3 is TGTGCCAGCAGCTCCAGGGCGGATGGAAACACCATATATTTT. Its protein product is CASSSRADGNTIYF.

The gene calls are TRBV12-3 or TRBV12-4 and TRBJ1-1; the D is unclear. This CDR3 is 11 amino acids long. Trimming cost V 6 bases and J 2 bases, with 4 bases left between them. The CDR3 DNA reads as TGTGCCAGCAGCCAAAACACTGAAGCTTTCTTT. It yields the protein CASSQNTEAFF.

This chain connects TRBV5-1 to TRBJ1-6; 7 nucleotides agree with TRBD1. V lost 3 bases, J lost 0 bases, and 3 bases stayed unmatched. The CDR3 totals 16 residues. CDR1 and CDR2 from the germline V gene are SGHRS and YFSETQ. For the CDR3, the DNA is TGCGCCAGCAGCTCAGGGGGAAGCTCCTATAATTCACCCCTCCACTTT. Amino acids: CASSSGGSSYNSPLHF.

The gene calls are TRBV6-4 and TRBJ2-7; 8 positions match TRBD1. Germline V lookup: CDR1 MRHNA, CDR2 SNTAGT. The CDR3 is 13 amino acids. V lost 4 bases to trimming and J lost 6 bases; unmatched junction nucleotides: 5. Written as DNA, the CDR3 is TGTGCCAGCAGTGCGGACAGGGTAGGCGAGCAGTACTTC. It codes for CASSADRVGEQYF.

This clone was detected once. The chain recombines TRBV28 with TRBJ1-1; perhaps TRBD1 as D (5 bases). V lost 8 bases and J lost 1, with 14 bases in between. The V gene's germline CDR1 is MDHEN and CDR2 SYDVKM. This CDR3 region has 14 residues. DNA of the CDR3: TGTGCCAGCGGGGCCCTCGGGGGGAACACTGAAGCTTTCTTT. Its translation is CASGALGGNTEAFF.

The CDR3 sequence: CAGTLRPNTEAFF. In DNA, the CDR3 is TGTGCCGGAACCCTCAGGCCGAACACTGAAGCTTTCTTT. This rearrangement joins TRBV2 to TRBJ1-1; D is uncertain. Per the germline V gene, CDR1 is SNHLY and CDR2 is FYNNEI. The V end was cut by 11 bases, the J end by 1 base, with 14 bases between. This CDR3 spans 13 amino acids.

V is TRBV6-5 and J is TRBJ1-2, with TRBD1 as a possible D gene (5 bases). This CDR3 is built from 13 residues. The ends were cut back, 4 bases at V and 5 bases at J, with 11 bases in the middle. Germline V gives CDR1 MNHEY, CDR2 SVGAGI. The CDR3: CASSSTGFYGYTF. The CDR3 coding sequence is TGTGCCAGCAGTTCTACAGGTTTTTATGGCTACACCTTC.

The gene calls are TRBV11-2 and TRBJ2-7; the D gene is possibly TRBD2 (7 bases). This CDR3 region has 13 residues. The germline gives CDR1 SGHAT, CDR2 FQNNGV. Deletions cut 7 bases from V and 4 bases from J, with 14 bases between. CDR3 DNA sequence: TGTGCCAGCACCCGAGGGGGGGTGTACGAGCAGTACTTC. It is translated as CASTRGGVYEQYF.

This clone showed up just once. This rearrangement joins TRBV9 to TRBJ1-5; TRBD1 aligns across 7 bases. J was trimmed by 4 bases and V by 2 bases; bases with no gene match: 6. Germline CDR1 and CDR2: SGDLS and YYNGEE. The CDR3 sequence is 15 residues long. The CDR3 bases are TGTGCCAGCAGCGTCTCAGGGGGTCTTAATCAGCCCCAGCATTTT. Its protein is CASSVSGGLNQPQHF. Looking up the rest from reference TRBV9 and TRBJ1-5 gives the full variable domain: DSGVTQTPKHLITATGQRVTLRCSPRSGDLSVYWYQQSLDQGLQFLIQYYNGEERAKGNILERFSAQQFPDLHSELNLSSLELGDSALYFCASSVSGGLNQPQHFGDGTRLSIL.

The V gene is TRBV7-2, the J gene TRBJ2-7, with D possibly being TRBD1 (6 bases). The CDR3 totals 13 residues. The germline V and J ends were trimmed by 1 base and 5 bases, with 9 bases remaining between them. Germline CDR1 SGHTA, CDR2 FQGNSA. For the CDR3, the DNA is TGTGCCAGCAGCTTAGTTGGGGGCAACGAGCAGTACTTC. Translating it yields CASSLVGGNEQYF.

The CDR3 loop is CSSAGRLAATF. CDR3 DNA: TGCAGTAGTGCGGGACGCCTGGCGGCCACCTTC. The chain links TRBV20-1 to TRBJ1-2; possibly TRBD1 for D (5 bases). Trimming took 8 bases from V and 13 from J, leaving 20 bases between them. Per the germline V gene, CDR1 is DFQATT and CDR2 is SNEGSKA (reference sequence). The CDR3 has 11 amino acids.

The chain recombines TRBV4-1 with TRBJ1-3; 7 positions agree with TRBD1. Germline CDR1 MGHRA, CDR2 YSYEKL. The V and J ends lost 8 bases and 8 bases, in that order; junction bases with no gene match: 24. The CDR3 consists of 18 residues. As DNA, the CDR3 is TGCGCCAGCTTCTCTGGACAGGTCCTAAACGAACAGCCGCACACCATATATTTT. Its translation is CASFSGQVLNEQPHTIYF.

This chain links TRBV2 with TRBJ2-1, with 10 bases that match TRBD2. CDR3 length equals 15 residues. The V gene end was trimmed by 7 bases and the J gene end by 10 bases; junction bases not matched to a gene: 13. Germline loops: CDR1 SNHLY, CDR2 FYNNEI. The CDR3 loop reads CASIPGSSGSREQFF. CDR3 nucleotide sequence: TGTGCCAGCATCCCAGGGTCTAGCGGGAGTAGGGAGCAGTTCTTC.

V is TRBV13 and J is TRBJ2-5, with 9 bases identical to TRBD1. The CDR3 consists of 14 residues. The V gene's germline CDR1 is PRHDT and CDR2 FYEKMQ (reference sequence). V shed 6 bases, J shed 5 bases, and the junction held 7 bases outside the gene matches. CDR3 protein: CASSLTGGGETQYF. CDR3 DNA: TGTGCCAGCAGTTTAACAGGGGGCGGTGAGACCCAGTACTTC.

The chain has TRBV6-2 or TRBV6-3 and TRBJ2-1, with TRBD2 matching 13 bases. The J segment lost 4 bases and the V segment lost 0 bases, leaving 3 bases of the junction unmatched. This CDR3 has 17 amino acids. Germline V CDR1 and CDR2: MNHEY, SVGEGT. The CDR3 loop reads CASSYSGTSGIYNEQFF. CDR3 in DNA: TGTGCCAGCAGTTACTCGGGGACTAGCGGGATTTACAATGAGCAGTTCTTC.

The chain carries TRBV5-1 and TRBJ1-3; D not resolved. Germline CDR1 and CDR2: SGHRS and YFSETQ. The CDR3 runs 14 residues. Trimming removed 4 bases from V and 0 bases from J, with 8 bases in between. The CDR3 DNA follows: TGCGCCAGCAGCCCAGGATACTCTGGAAACACCATATATTTT. Amino acid sequence: CASSPGYSGNTIYF.

The rearrangement uses TRBV2 and TRBJ2-6, with 7 bases fitting TRBD1. CDR1 and CDR2 (germline): SNHLY, FYNNEI. V dropped 2 bases and J dropped 4; count of bases not matched to a gene: 14. CDR3 length equals 19 residues. CDR3: CASSESWAGGLTGANVLTF. The CDR3 nucleotides read TGTGCCAGCAGTGAATCCTGGGCAGGGGGTTTGACAGGGGCCAACGTCCTGACTTTC. The whole variable domain, filled in from reference TRBV2 and TRBJ2-6, reads EPEVTQTPSHQVTQMGQEVILRCVPISNHLYFYWYRQILGQKVEFLVSFYNNEISEKSEIFDDQFSVERPDGSNFTLKIRSTKLEDSAMYFCASSESWAGGLTGANVLTFGAGSRLTVL.

The CDR3 region is CASSRELTEAFF. The CDR3 nucleotides read TGTGCCAGCAGTAGGGAGCTAACTGAAGCTTTCTTT. The rearrangement uses TRBV12-3 or TRBV12-4 and TRBJ1-1; D gene ambiguous. The V and J ends lost 5 bases and 5 bases respectively, with 9 bases between them. This CDR3 spans 12 amino acids.

The chain recombines TRBV5-6 with TRBJ1-1; 7 bases fit TRBD1. With 6 bases clipped from V and 4 bases from J, the junction kept 6 bases outside the gene matches. The CDR3 covers 13 residues. Looked up from germline, CDR1 is SGHDT and CDR2 is YYEEEE. CDR3 in amino acids: CASIFQGGTEAFF. CDR3 DNA sequence: TGTGCCAGCATTTTTCAGGGGGGCACTGAAGCTTTCTTT.

The chain joins TRBV5-4 to TRBJ2-7; D remains unclear. The CDR3 consists of 13 residues. Deletions cut 5 bases from V and 0 bases from J, with 9 bases between. The germline CDR1 and CDR2 sequences are SGHNT and YYREEE (reference sequence). CDR3 sequence: CASSDFSSYEQYF. The CDR3 DNA reads TGTGCCAGCAGTGACTTCAGCTCCTACGAGCAGTACTTC.

A remark on this clone: The sample carries other DNA sequences with the same CDR3. V usage is TRBV2 and J usage is TRBJ2-2; 8 bases are shared with TRBD1. Germline V gene sequence: CDR1 SNHLY, CDR2 FYNNEI. The CDR3 sequence is 14 residues long. V shed 6 bases, J shed 0 bases, and the junction held 0 bases outside the gene matches. The CDR3 bases are TGTGCCAGCAGACAGGGGGCGAACACCGGGGAGCTGTTTTTT. Protein product: CASRQGANTGELFF.

This clone occurred a few times. The V call is TRBV19, the J call TRBJ1-4, with 9 bases aligning to TRBD1. Germline V CDR1 and CDR2: LNHDA, SQIVND (reference sequence). This CDR3 region has 14 residues. V gave up 10 bases and J gave up 8 bases; unmatched junction bases: 11. The CDR3 protein is CATNRGGTGEKLFF. CDR3 nucleotides: TGTGCCACCAACCGAGGGGGGACAGGGGAAAAACTGTTTTTT.

This rearrangement joins TRBV4-3 to TRBJ1-6, with a tentative D call TRBD1 (6 bases). V lost 0 bases and J 9 bases, leaving 18 bases between the germline ends. Germline V gene data show CDR1 as LGHNA and CDR2 as YSLEER. This CDR3 contains 17 residues. CDR3 DNA sequence: TGCGCCAGCAGCCAAGAACCCCCGGACAGTGGCAGTTCACCCCTCCACTTT. Protein product: CASSQEPPDSGSSPLHF.

This sequence joins TRBV4-1 and TRBJ1-2; the D gene is possibly TRBD1 (5 bases). CDR3 length: 15 residues. Trimming took 3 bases from V and 5 from J, leaving 16 bases between them. Germline V gene data show CDR1 as MGHRA and CDR2 as YSYEKL. This CDR3 reads CASSQPGEGLYGYTF. The CDR3 DNA sequence: TGCGCCAGCAGCCAGCCTGGGGAGGGGCTTTATGGCTACACCTTC.

The chain's CDR3 is CASSYDRGNYYGYTF. In DNA, the CDR3 is TGTGCCAGCAGTTACGACAGGGGAAACTACTATGGCTACACCTTC. The chain combines TRBV6-2 or TRBV6-3 with TRBJ1-2, with 8 positions matching TRBD1. V shed 2 bases and J 3 bases; nucleotides not matched to a gene: 5. The CDR3 covers 15 residues. Germline V gene sequence: CDR1 MNHEY, CDR2 SVGEGT.